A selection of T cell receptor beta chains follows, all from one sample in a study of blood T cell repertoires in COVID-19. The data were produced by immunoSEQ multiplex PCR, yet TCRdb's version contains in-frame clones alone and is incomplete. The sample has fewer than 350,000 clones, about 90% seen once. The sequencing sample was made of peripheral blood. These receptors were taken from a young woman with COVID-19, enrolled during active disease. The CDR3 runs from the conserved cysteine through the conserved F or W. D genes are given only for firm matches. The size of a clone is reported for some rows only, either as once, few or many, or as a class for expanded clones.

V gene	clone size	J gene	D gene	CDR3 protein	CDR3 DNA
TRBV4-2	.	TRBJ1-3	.	CASSQDNRAGNTIYF	TGTGCCAGCAGCCAAGATAACAGGGCTGGAAACACCATATATTTT
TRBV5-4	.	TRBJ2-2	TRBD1	CAVPGTGDTGELFF	TGTGCCGTACCCGGGACAGGTGACACCGGGGAGCTGTTTTTT
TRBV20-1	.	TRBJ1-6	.	CSASYTTSPYNSPLHF	TGCAGTGCTAGTTACACTACGAGCCCATATAATTCACCCCTCCACTTT
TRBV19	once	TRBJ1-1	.	CASSMYGEAFF	TGTGCCAGTAGTATGTACGGTGAAGCTTTCTTT
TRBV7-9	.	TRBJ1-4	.	CASSFGGELFF	TGTGCCAGCAGCTTTGGGGGGGAACTGTTTTTT
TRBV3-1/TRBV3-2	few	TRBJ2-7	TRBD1	CASSLTTGGEQYF	TGTGCCAGCAGCCTCACCACAGGGGGCGAGCAGTACTTC
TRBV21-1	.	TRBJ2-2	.	CASSRARRRGANTGELFF	TGTGCCAGCAGCAGAGCGAGGAGGAGGGGCGCGAACACCGGGGAGCTGTTTTTT
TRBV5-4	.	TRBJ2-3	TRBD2	CASSFELARTDTQYF	TGTGCCAGCAGCTTTGAACTAGCGCGAACAGATACGCAGTATTTT
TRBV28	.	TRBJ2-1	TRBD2	CASTVAGGLTYNEQFF	TGTGCCAGCACCGTAGCGGGGGGGCTTACCTACAATGAGCAGTTCTTC
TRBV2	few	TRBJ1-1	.	CASSEEDEEATGAFF	TGTGCCAGCAGTGAAGAAGATGAGGAGGCGACGGGAGCTTTCTTT
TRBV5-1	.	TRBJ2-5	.	CASSETPLVNTETQYF	TGCGCCAGCAGCGAGACCCCCCTAGTTAATACAGAGACCCAGTACTTC
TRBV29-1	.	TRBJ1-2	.	CSVESRDNFYGYTF	TGCAGCGTTGAGTCCCGGGACAATTTCTATGGCTACACCTTC
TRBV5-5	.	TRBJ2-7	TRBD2	CASSATPTSGGREQYF	TGTGCCAGCAGCGCCACCCCGACTAGCGGGGGCCGCGAGCAGTACTTC
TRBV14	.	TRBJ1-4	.	CASSRALEGKLFF	TGTGCCAGCAGCCGGGCCCTGGAAGGAAAACTGTTTTTT
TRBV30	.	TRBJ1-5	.	CAWSSSNQPQHF	TGTGCCTGGAGTTCGAGCAATCAGCCCCAGCATTTT
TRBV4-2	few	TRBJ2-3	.	CASSPSVNSEGTDTQYF	TGTGCCAGCAGTCCCTCGGTTAATAGCGAGGGCACAGATACGCAGTATTTT
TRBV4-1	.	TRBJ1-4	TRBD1	CASSQPGQINEKLFF	TGCGCCAGCAGCCAGCCGGGACAGATTAATGAAAAACTGTTTTTT
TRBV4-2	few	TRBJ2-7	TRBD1	CASTAGTGGFEQYF	TGTGCCAGCACAGCCGGGACAGGGGGGTTCGAGCAGTACTTC
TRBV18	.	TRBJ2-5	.	CASSPGPDRIETQYF	TGTGCCAGCTCACCGGGACCGGACAGAATAGAGACCCAGTACTTC
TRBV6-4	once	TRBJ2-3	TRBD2	CASSTSGGTGTDTQYF	TGTGCCAGCAGTACCTCGGGGGGGACGGGCACAGATACGCAGTATTTT
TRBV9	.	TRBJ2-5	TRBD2	CASSLASGGQETQYF	TGTGCCAGCAGCTTAGCAAGCGGGGGTCAGGAGACCCAGTACTTC
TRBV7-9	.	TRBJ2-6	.	CASSWAIPVSGANVLTF	TGTGCCAGCAGCTGGGCAATCCCAGTCTCTGGGGCCAACGTCCTGACTTTC
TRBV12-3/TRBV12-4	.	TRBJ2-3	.	CASSPGGTDTQYF	TGTGCCAGCAGTCCCGGAGGGACAGATACGCAGTATTTT
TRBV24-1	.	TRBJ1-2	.	CATSAPSAIHYSYTF	TGTGCCACCAGTGCTCCCTCTGCGATCCACTACAGCTACACCTTC
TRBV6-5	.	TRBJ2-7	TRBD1	CASSLGGTGTYEQYF	TGTGCCAGCAGTTTGGGGGGGACAGGGACCTACGAGCAGTACTTC
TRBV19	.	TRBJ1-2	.	CASAGGIYGYTF	TGTGCCAGTGCGGGGGGGATATATGGCTACACCTTC
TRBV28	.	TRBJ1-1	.	CASSLGLVQGEAFF	TGTGCCAGCAGCCTTGGACTGGTACAGGGTGAAGCTTTCTTT
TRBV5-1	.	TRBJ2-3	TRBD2	CASSHWAPGLAGGGTDTQYF	TGCGCCAGCAGCCATTGGGCCCCGGGACTAGCGGGGGGGGGCACAGATACGCAGTATTTT
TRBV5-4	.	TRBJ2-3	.	CASSLWQSTDTQYF	TGTGCCAGCAGCTTGTGGCAGAGCACAGATACGCAGTATTTT
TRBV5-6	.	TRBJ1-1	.	CASSLGAVNTEAFF	TGTGCCAGCAGCTTGGGGGCCGTGAACACTGAAGCTTTCTTT
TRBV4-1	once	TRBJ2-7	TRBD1	CASSQGMTGISYEQYF	TGCGCCAGCAGCCAAGGTATGACAGGGATCTCCTACGAGCAGTACTTC
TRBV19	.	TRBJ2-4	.	CASGLGEAKNIQYF	TGTGCCAGTGGTTTAGGAGAAGCCAAAAACATTCAGTACTTC
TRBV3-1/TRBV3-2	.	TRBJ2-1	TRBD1	CASSQGAGQGYNEQFF	TGTGCCAGCAGCCAAGGTGCGGGACAGGGGTACAATGAGCAGTTCTTC
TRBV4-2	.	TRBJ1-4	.	CASSQGDRDNEKLFF	TGTGCCAGCAGCCAAGGCGACAGAGATAATGAAAAACTGTTTTTT
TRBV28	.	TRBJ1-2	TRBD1	CASTRDREGGYTF	TGTGCCAGCACCCGGGACAGGGAAGGTGGCTACACCTTC
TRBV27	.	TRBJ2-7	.	CASSEQGWYEQYF	TGTGCCAGCAGTGAACAGGGATGGTACGAGCAGTACTTC
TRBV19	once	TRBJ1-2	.	CASSPAGSGGYGYTF	TGTGCCAGTAGCCCTGCGGGGTCTGGAGGCTATGGCTACACCTTC
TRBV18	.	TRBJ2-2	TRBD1	CASSPRGQGNTGELFF	TGTGCCAGCTCACCAAGGGGACAGGGAAACACCGGGGAGCTGTTTTTT
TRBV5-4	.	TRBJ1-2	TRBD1	CASSLMGQGNYGYTF	TGTGCCAGCAGCTTGATGGGACAGGGTAACTATGGCTACACCTTC
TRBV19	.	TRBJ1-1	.	CASAGGAAFF	TGTGCCAGTGCCGGAGGGGCAGCTTTCTTT
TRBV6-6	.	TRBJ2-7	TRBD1	CASVGTGGLYEQYF	TGTGCCAGCGTTGGGACAGGGGGCCTTTACGAGCAGTACTTC
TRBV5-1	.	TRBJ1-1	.	CASSSGHPNTEAFF	TGCGCCAGCAGCTCGGGACACCCGAACACTGAAGCTTTCTTT
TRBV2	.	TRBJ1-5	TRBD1	CASTRTGTQPQHF	TGTGCCAGCACTCGGACAGGGACCCAGCCCCAGCATTTT